These 14 T cell receptor beta chains were sequenced from one sample in a study of blood T cell repertoires in COVID-19. Profiling relied on immunoSEQ multiplex PCR, and the TCRdb table lists in-frame clones only, not all of them. Here the sample spans over 100,000 clones, 87% being singletons. The sequencing input was peripheral blood. These receptors came from a man in his forties or fifties with active COVID-19.

This clone was counted a few times. The V call is TRBV7-9, the J call TRBJ1-1; D remains ambiguous. Germline CDR1 reads SEHNR; CDR2 reads FQNEAQ (reference sequence). Trimming stripped 1 base from V and 1 base from J, with 7 bases between. This CDR3 spans 14 amino acids. CDR3 bases: TGTGCCAGCAGCTTAGAGCGGAGGAACACTGAAGCTTTCTTT. It encodes CASSLERRNTEAFF.

V gene TRBV4-1 combines with J gene TRBJ2-7; TRBD1 matches 7 bases. Germline assignment: CDR1 MGHRA and CDR2 YSYEKL. The J segment lost 2 bases and the V segment lost 4 bases, leaving 11 bases of the junction unmatched. The CDR3 extends over 16 amino acids. Written as DNA, the CDR3 is TGCGCCAGCAGCCGCCTCCGGGACAGCGATACCTACGAGCAGTACTTC. As protein: CASSRLRDSDTYEQYF.

J is TRBJ1-6 and V is TRBV2; the match to TRBD1 covers 9 bases. Germline CDR1 and CDR2: SNHLY and FYNNEI. This CDR3 is 15 amino acids long. V was clipped by 6 bases and J by 10 bases; unmatched bases: 10. CDR3 region: CASSPRGTGTSPLHF. DNA for the CDR3: TGTGCCAGCAGCCCGAGAGGGACAGGGACCTCACCCCTCCACTTT.

This chain links TRBV19 with TRBJ1-2; D unresolved. V was shortened by 4 bases and J by 4 bases, with 13 bases between the two germline ends. This CDR3 has 14 amino acids. From germline, CDR1 is LNHDA and CDR2 SQIVND (reference sequence). CDR3 sequence: CASSREHEGYGYTF. In DNA form, the CDR3 reads TGTGCCAGTAGTAGGGAACACGAGGGCTATGGCTACACCTTC.

The chain links TRBV29-1 to TRBJ2-1, with unresolved D. The V gene lost 8 bases and the J gene lost 6 bases, with 14 bases spanning the gap. Germline CDR1 SQVTM, CDR2 ANQGSEA. The CDR3 spans 12 residues. The CDR3 region has the DNA TGCAGCTACGAGGCGGAGACCAATGAGCAGTTCTTC. Translation gives CSYEAETNEQFF.

The V gene is TRBV5-6, the J gene TRBJ2-3; 9 positions agree with TRBD2. Germline assignment: CDR1 SGHDT and CDR2 YYEEEE. This CDR3 contains 15 residues. With 4 bases clipped from V and 4 bases from J, the junction kept 7 bases outside the gene matches. The DNA of the CDR3 is TGTGCCAGCAGCCCGGGACTAGCCGATGCAGATACGCAGTATTTT. This encodes CASSPGLADADTQYF.

This chain links TRBV19 with TRBJ1-1, with 7 bases identical to TRBD1. With V trimmed by 3 bases and J by 4 bases, 17 bases remained unmatched. The CDR3 is made up of 18 amino acids. Germline CDR1 is LNHDA and CDR2 is SQIVND (reference sequence). The chain's CDR3 is CASSIRIGGASLGTEAFF. In nucleotides, the CDR3 is TGTGCCAGTAGTATTAGGATAGGGGGCGCGTCTTTGGGCACTGAAGCTTTCTTT.

The chain recombines TRBV30 with TRBJ1-1, with D possibly being TRBD1 (6 bases). From germline, CDR1 is GTSNPN and CDR2 SVGIG (reference sequence). This CDR3 region has 13 residues. Trimming left V 3 bases short and J 3 bases short, with 11 bases between. CDR3 sequence (DNA): TGTGCCTGGAGCTACTCAGGGGACACTGAAGCTTTCTTT. This codes for CAWSYSGDTEAFF.

The chain carries TRBV5-6 and TRBJ1-5; D is unresolved. With 4 bases removed from V and 5 bases from J, the gap between germline ends came to 7 bases. The CDR3 runs to 12 residues. Germline V CDR1 and CDR2: SGHDT, YYEEEE. DNA for the CDR3: TGTGCCAGCAGCAGAGGGTATCAGCCCCAGCATTTT. Protein: CASSRGYQPQHF.

This clone has only one observation. The gene calls are TRBV6-2 or TRBV6-3 and TRBJ2-7; unclear D gene. CDR3 length: 12 residues. V was shortened by 5 bases and J by 4 bases, with 9 bases between the two germline ends. CDR1 and CDR2 from the germline V gene are MNHEY and SVGEGT. The chain's CDR3 is CASSPLLYEQYF. DNA for the CDR3: TGTGCCAGCAGTCCCCTTCTTTACGAGCAGTACTTC.

This clone was observed a single time. The chain has TRBV5-1 and TRBJ1-1; perhaps TRBD1 as D (5 bases). Per germline, CDR1 SGHRS and CDR2 YFSETQ. V dropped 0 bases and J dropped 4 bases, with 10 bases sitting between them. The CDR3 length is 14 residues. The CDR3: CASSLAGGITEAFF. In DNA, the CDR3 is TGCGCCAGCAGCTTGGCCGGGGGTATCACTGAAGCTTTCTTT.

The V and J genes are TRBV5-8 and TRBJ1-2; 7 nucleotides match TRBD1. Per the germline V gene, CDR1 is SGHTS and CDR2 is YDEGEE. Trimming took 6 bases from V and 4 from J; bases not matched to a gene: 12. The CDR3 is 15 amino acids. The CDR3: CASTSRRGRSYGYTF. CDR3 in DNA: TGTGCCAGCACCTCAAGGAGGGGGCGCTCCTATGGCTACACCTTC.

The chain has TRBV4-1 and TRBJ2-5, with 10 nucleotides matching TRBD2. Germline V CDR1 and CDR2: MGHRA, YSYEKL. The length of the CDR3 is 16 residues. Unmatched junction bases numbered 7, after V lost 1 base and J lost 5 bases. The CDR3 nucleotides are TGCGCCAGCAGCCAAGTCTCACTAGCGGGGTTGGAGACCCAGTACTTC. It translates to CASSQVSLAGLETQYF.

This chain connects TRBV4-3 to TRBJ2-3; D perhaps matches TRBD2 (5 bases). The CDR3 runs 17 residues. Germline CDR1 is LGHNA and CDR2 is YSLEER. Deletions cut 0 bases from V and 2 bases from J, with 15 bases between. Here the CDR3 reads CASSQDVGVTTTDTQYF. The CDR3 bases are TGCGCCAGCAGCCAAGATGTCGGGGTAACAACCACAGATACGCAGTATTTT.